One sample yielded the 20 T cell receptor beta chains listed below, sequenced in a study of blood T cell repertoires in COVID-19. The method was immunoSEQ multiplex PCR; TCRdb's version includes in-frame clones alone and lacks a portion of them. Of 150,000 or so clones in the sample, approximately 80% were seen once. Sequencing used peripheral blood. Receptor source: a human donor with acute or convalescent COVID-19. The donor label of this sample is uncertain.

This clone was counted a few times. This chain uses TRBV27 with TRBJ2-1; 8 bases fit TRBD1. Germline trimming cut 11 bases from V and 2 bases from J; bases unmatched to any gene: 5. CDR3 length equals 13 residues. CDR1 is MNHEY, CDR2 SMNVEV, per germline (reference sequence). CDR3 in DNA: TGTGCCTCCCAGGGGGCGACCTACAATGAGCAGTTCTTC. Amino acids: CASQGATYNEQFF.

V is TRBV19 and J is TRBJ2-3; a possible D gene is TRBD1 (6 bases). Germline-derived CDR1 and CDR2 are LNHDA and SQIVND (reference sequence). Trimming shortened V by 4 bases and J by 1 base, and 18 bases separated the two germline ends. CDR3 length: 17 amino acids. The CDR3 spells CASSKKLTGPRTDTQYF. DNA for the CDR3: TGTGCCAGTAGTAAAAAACTCACAGGGCCCCGCACAGATACGCAGTATTTT.

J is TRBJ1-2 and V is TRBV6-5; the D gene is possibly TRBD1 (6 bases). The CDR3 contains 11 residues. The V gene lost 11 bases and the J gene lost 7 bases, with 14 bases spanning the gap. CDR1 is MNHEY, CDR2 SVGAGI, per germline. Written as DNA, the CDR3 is TGTGCCGCAAGGGGGATCCTTGGCTACACCTTC. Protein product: CAARGILGYTF.

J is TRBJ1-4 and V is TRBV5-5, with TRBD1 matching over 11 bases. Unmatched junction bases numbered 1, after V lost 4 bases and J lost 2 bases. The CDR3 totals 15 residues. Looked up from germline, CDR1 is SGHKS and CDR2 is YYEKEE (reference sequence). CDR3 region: CASSRTGGTNEKLFF. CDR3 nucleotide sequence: TGTGCCAGCAGCCGGACAGGGGGCACTAATGAAAAACTGTTTTTT.

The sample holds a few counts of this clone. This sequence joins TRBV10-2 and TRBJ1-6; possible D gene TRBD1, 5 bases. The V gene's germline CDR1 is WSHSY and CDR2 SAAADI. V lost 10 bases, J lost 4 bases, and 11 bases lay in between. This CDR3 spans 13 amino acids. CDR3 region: CATLDSYNSPLHF. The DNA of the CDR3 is TGCGCCACCCTCGACAGTTATAATTCACCCCTCCACTTT.

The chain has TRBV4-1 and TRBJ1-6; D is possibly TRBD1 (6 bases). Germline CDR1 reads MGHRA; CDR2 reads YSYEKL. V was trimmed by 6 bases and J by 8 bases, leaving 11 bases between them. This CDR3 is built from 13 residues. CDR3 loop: CASRQGMDSPLHF. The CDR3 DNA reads TGCGCCAGCAGACAGGGTATGGATTCACCCCTCCACTTT.

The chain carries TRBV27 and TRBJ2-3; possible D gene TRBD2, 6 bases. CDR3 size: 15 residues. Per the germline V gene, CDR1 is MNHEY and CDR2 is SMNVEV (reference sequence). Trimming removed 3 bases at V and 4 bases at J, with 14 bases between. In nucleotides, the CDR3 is TGTGCCAGCAGTTTCGGGAGACATTGGCCAGATACGCAGTATTTT. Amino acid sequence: CASSFGRHWPDTQYF.

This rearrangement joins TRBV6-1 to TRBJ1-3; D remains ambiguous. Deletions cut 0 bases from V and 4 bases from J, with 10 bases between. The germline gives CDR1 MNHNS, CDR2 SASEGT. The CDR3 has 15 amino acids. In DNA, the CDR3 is TGTGCCAGCAGTGAAGCGAAACCGGGGGGAAACACCATATATTTT. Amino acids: CASSEAKPGGNTIYF.

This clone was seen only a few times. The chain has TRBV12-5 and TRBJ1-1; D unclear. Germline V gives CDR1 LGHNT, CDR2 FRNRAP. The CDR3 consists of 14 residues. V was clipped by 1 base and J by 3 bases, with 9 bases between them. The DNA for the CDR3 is TGTGCTAGTGGTTTGGGAGACACTGACACTGAAGCTTTCTTT. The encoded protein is CASGLGDTDTEAFF.

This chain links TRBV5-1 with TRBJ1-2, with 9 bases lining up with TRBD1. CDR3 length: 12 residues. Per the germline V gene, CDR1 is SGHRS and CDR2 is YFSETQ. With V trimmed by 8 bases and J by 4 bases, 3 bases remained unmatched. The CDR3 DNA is TGCGCCAGTAGACAGGGGGGCTATGGCTACACCTTC. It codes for CASRQGGYGYTF.

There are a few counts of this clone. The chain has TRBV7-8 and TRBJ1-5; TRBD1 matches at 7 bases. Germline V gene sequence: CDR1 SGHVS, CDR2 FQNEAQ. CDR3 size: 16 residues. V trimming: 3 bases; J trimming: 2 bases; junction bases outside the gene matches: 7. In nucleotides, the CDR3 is TGTGCCAGCAGCTTGAACAGGGGCGTCGGCAATCAGCCCCAGCATTTT. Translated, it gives CASSLNRGVGNQPQHF.

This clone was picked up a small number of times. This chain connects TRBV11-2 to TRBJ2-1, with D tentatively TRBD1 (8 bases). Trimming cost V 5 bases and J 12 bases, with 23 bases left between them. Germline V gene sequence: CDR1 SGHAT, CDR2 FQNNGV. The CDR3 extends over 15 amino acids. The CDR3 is CASSPRTGTRGAQFF. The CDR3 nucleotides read TGTGCCAGCAGCCCGAGGACAGGGACCCGGGGGGCGCAGTTCTTC.

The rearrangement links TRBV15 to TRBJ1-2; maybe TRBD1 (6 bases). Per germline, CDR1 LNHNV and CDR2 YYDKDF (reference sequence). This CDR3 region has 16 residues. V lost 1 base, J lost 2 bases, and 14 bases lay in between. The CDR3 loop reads CATSRGTAYLNYGYTF. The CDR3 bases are TGTGCCACCAGCAGAGGGACAGCCTATCTGAACTATGGCTACACCTTC.

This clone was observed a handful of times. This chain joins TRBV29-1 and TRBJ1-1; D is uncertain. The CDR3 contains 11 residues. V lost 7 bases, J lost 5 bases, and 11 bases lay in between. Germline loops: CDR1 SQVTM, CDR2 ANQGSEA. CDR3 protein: CSAIRSTEAFF. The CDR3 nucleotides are TGCAGCGCTATTAGGAGTACTGAAGCTTTCTTT.

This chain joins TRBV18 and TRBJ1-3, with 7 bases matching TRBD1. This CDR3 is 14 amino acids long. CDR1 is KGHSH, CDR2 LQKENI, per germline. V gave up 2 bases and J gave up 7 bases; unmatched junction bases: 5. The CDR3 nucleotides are TGTGCCAGCTCACCAGAGGGGGCGCGGAACACCATATATTTT. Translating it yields CASSPEGARNTIYF.

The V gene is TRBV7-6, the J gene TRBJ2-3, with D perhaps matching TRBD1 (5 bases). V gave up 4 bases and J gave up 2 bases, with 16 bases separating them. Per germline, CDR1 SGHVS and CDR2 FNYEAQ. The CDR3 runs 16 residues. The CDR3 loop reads CASSSQGQLVTDTQYF. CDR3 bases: TGTGCCAGCAGCTCCCAGGGCCAACTGGTCACAGATACGCAGTATTTT.

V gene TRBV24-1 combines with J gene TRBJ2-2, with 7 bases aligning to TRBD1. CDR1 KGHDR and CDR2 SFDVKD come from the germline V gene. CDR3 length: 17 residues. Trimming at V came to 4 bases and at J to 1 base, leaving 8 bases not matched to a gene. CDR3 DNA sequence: TGTGCCACCAGTGACATGCCGGGACAGCAGAACACCGGGGAGCTGTTTTTT. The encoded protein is CATSDMPGQQNTGELFF.

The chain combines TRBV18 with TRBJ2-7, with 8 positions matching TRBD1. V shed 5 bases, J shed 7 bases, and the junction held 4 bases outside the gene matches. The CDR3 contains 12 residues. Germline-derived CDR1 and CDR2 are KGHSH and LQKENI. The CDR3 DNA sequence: TGTGCCAGCTCAGCGGACAGGGATGAGCAGTACGTC. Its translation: CASSADRDEQYV.

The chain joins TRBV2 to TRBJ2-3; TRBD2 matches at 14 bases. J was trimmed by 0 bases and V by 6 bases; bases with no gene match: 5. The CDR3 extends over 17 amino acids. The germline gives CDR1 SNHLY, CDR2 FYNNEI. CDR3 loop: CASRARTSGGSTDTQYF. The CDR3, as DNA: TGTGCCAGCAGGGCAAGGACTAGCGGGGGGAGCACAGATACGCAGTATTTT.

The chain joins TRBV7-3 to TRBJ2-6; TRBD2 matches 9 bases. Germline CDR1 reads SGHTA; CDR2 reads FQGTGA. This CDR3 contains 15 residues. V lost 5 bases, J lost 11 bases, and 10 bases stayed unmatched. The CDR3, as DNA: TGTGCCAGCAGCCCGATGACTAGCGGATGGGACGTCCTGACTTTC. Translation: CASSPMTSGWDVLTF.